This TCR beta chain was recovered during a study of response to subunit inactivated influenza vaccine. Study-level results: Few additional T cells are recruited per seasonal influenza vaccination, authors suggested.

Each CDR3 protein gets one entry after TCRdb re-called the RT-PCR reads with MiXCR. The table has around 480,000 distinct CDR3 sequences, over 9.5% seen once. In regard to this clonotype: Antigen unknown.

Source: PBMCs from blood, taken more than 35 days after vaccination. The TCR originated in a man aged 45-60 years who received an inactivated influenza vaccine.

Here the CDR3 reads CASSPGQGAEQYF. The CDR3 DNA follows: TGTGCCAGCAGCCCGGGACAGGGGGCCGAGCAGTACTTC. The chain employs TRBV2 and TRBJ2-7, with 12 bases lining up with TRBD1. The junction had 3 bases not matched to a gene; V was cut back by 6 bases and J by 6 bases. CDR1 and CDR2 (germline): SNHLY, FYNNEI. The CDR3 covers 13 residues.